A selection of T cell receptor beta chains follows, all from one sample in a study of blood T cell repertoires in COVID-19. Generated by immunoSEQ multiplex PCR, the TCRdb table keeps only in-frame clones and is missing some. The sample lists 310,000 or so clones, roughly 86% occurring once. Sequenced material: peripheral blood. The origin of the receptors is a man aged 70 or older with acute or convalescent COVID-19. CDR3s include the opening cysteine and the closing phenylalanine or tryptophan. A D gene is named only where the DNA matches it firmly.

d_call	v_call	j_call	cdr3_nt	cdr3_aa
-	TRBV6-4	TRBJ1-6	TGTGCCAGCAGTGAGGAGGGGAATAATTCACCCCTCCACTTT	CASSEEGNNSPLHF
-	TRBV3-1/TRBV3-2	TRBJ2-7	TGTGCCAGCAGCAATACCCAGGGGTCCGAGCAGTACTTC	CASSNTQGSEQYF
-	TRBV12-3/TRBV12-4	TRBJ1-6	TGTGCCAGCAGTTTCAATCCCAATTCACCCCTCCACTTT	CASSFNPNSPLHF
TRBD1	TRBV5-1	TRBJ2-2	TGCGCCAGCAGGCCTGGACAGGGAGGTTGGACCGGGGAGCTGTTTTTT	CASRPGQGGWTGELFF
-	TRBV19	TRBJ1-5	TGTGCCAGTAGTATGAGACAGTTCAATCAGCCCCAGCATTTT	CASSMRQFNQPQHF
TRBD1	TRBV4-2	TRBJ1-4	TGTGCCAGCAGCCCCCTAGGACAGGGCGGAGAAAAACTGTTTTTT	CASSPLGQGGEKLFF
TRBD1	TRBV29-1	TRBJ1-2	TGCAGCGTGATAGAGGGGGCGCGGAACTATGGCTACACCTTC	CSVIEGARNYGYTF
TRBD2	TRBV3-1/TRBV3-2	TRBJ2-4	TGTGCCAGCAGCCAAGTTGGGGGGGGATCCAAAAACATTCAGTACTTC	CASSQVGGGSKNIQYF
TRBD1	TRBV10-3	TRBJ2-3	TGTGCCATCAGGCCCCGGGACAGTATCTTAGATACGCAGTATTTT	CAIRPRDSILDTQYF
TRBD2	TRBV6-5	TRBJ2-3	TGTGCCAGCAGCCCATTGGGGGGGAATAGGGATACGCAGTATTTT	CASSPLGGNRDTQYF
TRBD1	TRBV15	TRBJ2-3	TGTGCCACCAGCACGAAGACAGGGAAAAGCACAGATACGCAGTATTTT	CATSTKTGKSTDTQYF
-	TRBV5-1	TRBJ2-5	TGCGCCAGCAGCATACAGGGATGGCAAGAGACCCAGTACTTC	CASSIQGWQETQYF